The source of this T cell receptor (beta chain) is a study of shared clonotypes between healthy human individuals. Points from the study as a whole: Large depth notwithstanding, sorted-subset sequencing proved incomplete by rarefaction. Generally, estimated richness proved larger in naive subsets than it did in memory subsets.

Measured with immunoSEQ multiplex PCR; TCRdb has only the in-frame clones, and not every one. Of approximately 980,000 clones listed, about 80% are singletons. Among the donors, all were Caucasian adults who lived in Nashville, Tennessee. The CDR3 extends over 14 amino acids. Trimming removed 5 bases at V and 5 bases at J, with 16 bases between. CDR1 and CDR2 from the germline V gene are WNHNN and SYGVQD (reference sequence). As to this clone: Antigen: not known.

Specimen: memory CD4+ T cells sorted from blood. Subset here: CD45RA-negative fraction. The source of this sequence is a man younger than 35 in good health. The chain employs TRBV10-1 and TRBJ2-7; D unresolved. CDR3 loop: CASSSVLSRDEQYF. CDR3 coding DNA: TGCGCCAGCAGTAGTGTCCTTTCGCGCGACGAGCAGTACTTC.